Described below is a single TCR beta chain sequence and its context. No antigen is known for it. No much larger clone exists at a distance of one base, and base qualities are not known. The collaborating institutions used their own protocols to collect whole blood in K2EDTA tubes. For TCRbeta analysis, collaborator samples were shipped as frozen whole blood, as isolated PBMCs, or as DNA extracted from either sample type. TCRbeta CDR3 regions were amplified from genomic DNA by means of the immunoSEQ Assay, a bias-controlled multiplex PCR. Per the authors' processing: Nucleated cell counts per sample were estimated from amplification of reference gene primers within the assay. To quantify the absolute abundance of each unique TCRbeta CDR3 rearrangement, sequence reads were collapsed and filtered. For each sample, productive Simpson clonality was calculated by taking the square root of Simpson's diversity index across productive rearrangements. TCRdb provides this immuneACCESS table in a form limited to in-frame rearrangements. Some clones are lacking; in checked studies, under half of them reflect an unresolved V gene, and why the rest are absent is not known. From that table come the V and J calls and clone size; the DNA was used to work out D and trimming. The sample table contains more than 65,000 clones; only one count was recorded for more than 65% of them. Of the sample, around 27% is held by the ten largest clones.

The data stem from a study of blood T cell repertoires in COVID-19 (dated by TCRdb to the early 2020s). Describing the broader study: Collaborator samples came from the United States, Italy and Spain and covered acute and convalescent phases of COVID-19. The prospective study material was composed of cDNA or gDNA derived from T cells, B-cell-depleted T cells, or PBMCs. The dataset comprised deeply sampled blood TCRbeta repertoires from subjects exposed to, actively infected with, or recovered from COVID-19. The repertoires were made available in a free public database intended to serve as a resource for research on the immune response to SARS-CoV-2. Where available, HLA class I and class II types were obtained from metadata supplied by the sample provider rather than from assay-based typing. The samples were drawn from the first 160 participants of the ongoing ImmuneRACE study and from over a thousand subjects provided by 6 global collaborators. The sample metadata nearly always contained a de-identified subject ID, COVID-19 status, age in years and sex. Results and caveats for the whole study, not just this receptor: How much clinical and demographic metadata was included differed by source and by participant, and the metadata was provided uncurated.

The CDR3 goes from the cysteine to the phenylalanine over 14 residues. The DNA shown is the 42-base CDR3, in frame from base 1. V loses 3 bases of germline sequence and J loses 3 bases, and the interval between the two ends is 11 bases. In the germline V gene, CDR1 corresponds to KGHSH and CDR2 to LQKENI. Sequencing used peripheral blood. The receptor was derived from a woman of 80 years or more with active or convalescent COVID-19. This chain joins TRBV18 to TRBJ1-1, and TRBD1 may be the D gene, going by 5 matching bases. The DNA sequence is as follows: TGTGCCAGCTCACCGTCGACGGGGGACACTGAAGCTTTCTTT. This translates into CASSPSTGDTEAFF.